This T cell receptor beta chain was identified in a study of blood T cell repertoires in COVID-19 (dated by TCRdb to the early 2020s). About the study as a whole: The collaborator samples originated in the United States, Italy and Spain and spanned the acute and convalescent phases of COVID-19. The prospective study material was composed of cDNA or gDNA derived from T cells, B-cell-depleted T cells, or PBMCs. Deeply sampled blood TCRbeta repertoires from subjects exposed to, actively infected with, or recovered from COVID-19 were included in the dataset. The repertoires were made available in a free public database intended to serve as a resource for research on the immune response to SARS-CoV-2. The samples were drawn from the first 160 participants of the ongoing ImmuneRACE study and from more than 1,000 subjects provided by 6 global collaborators. The sample metadata nearly always contained a de-identified subject ID, COVID-19 status, age in years and sex. Where available, HLA class I and class II types were obtained from metadata supplied by the sample provider rather than from assay-based typing. Beyond this particular receptor, the publication reports: How much clinical and demographic metadata was included differed by source and by participant, and the metadata was provided uncurated.

A note on this clone: Its target antigen remains unknown. The sample holds no much larger clone one base away, and base qualities are not on file.

CDR1 GTSNPN and CDR2 SVGIG are derived from the germline V gene (reference sequence). The junction shows trimming of 1 base on V and 4 bases on J, plus 10 bases between the germline ends. Reading from cysteine to phenylalanine, the CDR3 counts 13 amino acids. The kept DNA is CDR3 alone, 39 bases in frame from the first base. The collaborating institutions used their own protocols to collect whole blood in K2EDTA tubes. Collaborator samples were shipped for TCRbeta analysis as frozen whole blood, isolated PBMCs, or DNA extracted from either sample type. TCRbeta CDR3 regions were amplified from genomic DNA using the immunoSEQ Assay, a bias-controlled multiplex PCR. The published analysis was carried out like this. The number of nucleated cells in each sample was estimated by amplification of reference gene primers within the assay. To quantify the absolute abundance of each unique TCRbeta CDR3 rearrangement, sequence reads were collapsed and filtered. For each sample, productive Simpson clonality was calculated by taking the square root of Simpson's diversity index across productive rearrangements. TCRdb carries this immuneACCESS record with in-frame sequences only. Its versions omit some clonotypes, under half of them owing to an unresolved V gene in the studies checked, with the rest unexplained. The DNA gave D and trimming, while V, J and clone size come from that table. The sample table contains under 250,000 clones; only one count was recorded for about 80% of them. The ten largest clones add up to around 2% of the sample.

This TCR came from an older woman with acute or convalescent COVID-19. The rearrangement combines TRBV30 with TRBJ1-2; matching of 6 bases hints at TRBD1 as the D gene. The sample consisted of peripheral blood. CDR3 loop: CAWSAGDVYGYTF. The DNA is TGTGCCTGGAGTGCAGGGGATGTCTATGGCTACACCTTC. This CDR3, with the reference TRBV30 and TRBJ1-2 proteins standing in past its ends, gives the full variable domain SQTIHQWPATLVQPVGSPLSLECTVEGTSNPNLYWYRQAAGRGLQLLFYSVGIGQISSEVPQNLSASRPQDRQFILSSKKLLLSDSGFYLCAWSAGDVYGYTFGSGTRLTVV.